This is a list of T cell receptor beta chains from one sample in a study of T cells in localized non-small cell lung cancer. TCRdb's table, derived via immunoSEQ multiplex PCR, lists solely in-frame clones and lacks some. The sample has about 59,000 clones; roughly 90% are singletons. Sequences were derived from peripheral blood, sampled before any cancer treatment. These receptors were collected from a man aged 35 to 69 with stage I lung adenocarcinoma. The CDR3 runs from the conserved cysteine through the conserved F or W. D genes are given only for firm matches.

V gene: TRBV5-1; D gene: .; CDR3 protein: CASSSSGDLNTEAFF
V gene: TRBV2; D gene: .; CDR3 protein: CASSEPGETQYF
V gene: TRBV12-1; D gene: .; CDR3 protein: CASSFRVVRHTNEKLFF
V gene: TRBV7-2; D gene: TRBD1; CDR3 protein: CASSLDRGTMNTEAFF
V gene: TRBV5-1; D gene: .; CDR3 protein: CASTSTGGTDTQYF
V gene: TRBV18; D gene: TRBD1; CDR3 protein: CASSPVPARGLSGNTIYF
V gene: TRBV4-3; D gene: .; CDR3 protein: CASSHPDRLAGAYNEQFF
V gene: TRBV5-1; D gene: .; CDR3 protein: CASSPPPGHLYF
V gene: TRBV2; D gene: .; CDR3 protein: CASSDFTSVSSYEQYF
V gene: TRBV11-3; D gene: TRBD2; CDR3 protein: CASSLDSLAGGNEQFF
V gene: TRBV4-1; D gene: .; CDR3 protein: CASSLLRGDYEQYF
V gene: TRBV18; D gene: .; CDR3 protein: CASSPNGQSGGYTF
V gene: TRBV27; D gene: TRBD2; CDR3 protein: CASTSGTSGSEQFF
V gene: TRBV2; D gene: .; CDR3 protein: CASTSGTSFHEQYF
V gene: TRBV19; D gene: .; CDR3 protein: CASRDTGDEQFF
V gene: TRBV5-1; D gene: TRBD1; CDR3 protein: CASSHNLQGLGWETQYF
V gene: TRBV6-1; D gene: .; CDR3 protein: CASSEYQGPYEQYF
V gene: TRBV6-6; D gene: TRBD2; CDR3 protein: CASSYASGSSGELFF
V gene: TRBV6-1; D gene: .; CDR3 protein: CASSEEGFWRGGYF
V gene: TRBV28; D gene: .; CDR3 protein: CASSLFGQSNQPQHF
V gene: TRBV9; D gene: .; CDR3 protein: CASSDPGMEADTQYF
V gene: TRBV6-1; D gene: .; CDR3 protein: CASESQGSDEAFF
V gene: TRBV5-6; D gene: .; CDR3 protein: CASSLVPDSSYEQYF
V gene: TRBV2; D gene: TRBD2; CDR3 protein: CASKLAGYEQYF
V gene: TRBV4-2; D gene: .; CDR3 protein: CASSQDDSYEQYF
V gene: TRBV11-2; D gene: .; CDR3 protein: CASTNRDLGYEQYF
V gene: TRBV6-1; D gene: .; CDR3 protein: CASSAVKDRNQPQHF
V gene: TRBV28; D gene: .; CDR3 protein: CASREAGRETQYF
V gene: TRBV6-5; D gene: .; CDR3 protein: CASSYRAGSTEAFF
V gene: TRBV6-1; D gene: .; CDR3 protein: CASSAKTVYEQYF
V gene: TRBV5-1; D gene: TRBD2; CDR3 protein: CASSPPTSGFTDTQYF
V gene: TRBV10-3; D gene: TRBD1; CDR3 protein: CATMDRGWASQYF
V gene: TRBV4-1; D gene: TRBD1; CDR3 protein: CASSQEGTGPIQYF
V gene: TRBV7-2; D gene: TRBD2; CDR3 protein: CASSPRTSGLNEQFF
V gene: TRBV4-1; D gene: .; CDR3 protein: CASSLLAGDTYEQYF
V gene: TRBV11-2; D gene: TRBD2; CDR3 protein: CASSHGGDTQYF
V gene: TRBV5-1; D gene: TRBD2; CDR3 protein: CASSSGQAGLAGETQYF
V gene: TRBV16; D gene: TRBD1; CDR3 protein: CASSQSGRGLYEQYF